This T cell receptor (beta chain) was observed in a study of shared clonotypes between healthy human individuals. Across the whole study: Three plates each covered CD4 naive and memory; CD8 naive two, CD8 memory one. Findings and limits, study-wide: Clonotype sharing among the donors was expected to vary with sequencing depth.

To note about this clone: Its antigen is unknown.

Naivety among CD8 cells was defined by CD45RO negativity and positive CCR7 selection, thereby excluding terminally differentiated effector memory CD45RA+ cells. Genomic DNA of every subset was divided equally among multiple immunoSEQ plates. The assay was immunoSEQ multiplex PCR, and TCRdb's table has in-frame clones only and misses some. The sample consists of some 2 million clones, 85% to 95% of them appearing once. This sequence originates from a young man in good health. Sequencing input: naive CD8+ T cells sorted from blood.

The CDR3 protein is CASSSRQGPVSQPQHF. The DNA of the CDR3 is TGTGCCAGCAGTAGCCGACAGGGGCCAGTGAGTCAGCCCCAGCATTTT. This chain uses TRBV28 with TRBJ1-5; 8 nucleotides line up with TRBD1. There are 16 residues in the CDR3. In germline, CDR1 is MDHEN, CDR2 SYDVKM. Trimming at V came to 5 bases and at J to 6 bases, leaving 12 bases not matched to a gene.